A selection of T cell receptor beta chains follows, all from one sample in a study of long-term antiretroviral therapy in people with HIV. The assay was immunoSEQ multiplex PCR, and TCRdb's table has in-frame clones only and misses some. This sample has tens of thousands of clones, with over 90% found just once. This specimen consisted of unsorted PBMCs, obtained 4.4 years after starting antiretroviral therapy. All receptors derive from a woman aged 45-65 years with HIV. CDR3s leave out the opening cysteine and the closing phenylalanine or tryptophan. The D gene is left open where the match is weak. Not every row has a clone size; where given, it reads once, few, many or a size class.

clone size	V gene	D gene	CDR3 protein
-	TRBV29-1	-	SVEDSRENGYT
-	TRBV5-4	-	ASSLRDKGSPLH
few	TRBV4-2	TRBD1	ASSQDRGTVSYEQY
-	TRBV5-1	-	ASSEGPSTNEKLF
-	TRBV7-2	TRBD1	ASSPGDSSNYGYT
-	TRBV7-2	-	ASSPENTGELF
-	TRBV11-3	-	ASSLVLLPSSYNEQF
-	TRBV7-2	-	ASSFNRDAEQY
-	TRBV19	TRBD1	ASSMGQGARTEAF
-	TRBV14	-	ASSQVSEGNEQF
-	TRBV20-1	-	SASEGGGYT
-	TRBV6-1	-	ASSGGQGRDSQY
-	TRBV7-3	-	ASSKGAATQY
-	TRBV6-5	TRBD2	ASRLAGRTDTQY
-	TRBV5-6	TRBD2	AFRKGGLQETQY
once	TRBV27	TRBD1	ASKTTGLGAF
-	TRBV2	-	ASSEARAGRGYT
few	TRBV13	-	ASSWGTDTQY
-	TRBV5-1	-	ASSLIGTNTEAF
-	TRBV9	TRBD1	ASSPGTAYNEQF
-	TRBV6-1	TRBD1	ASSEGAGGSNQPQH
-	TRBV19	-	ASSIVYPDTQY
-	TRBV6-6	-	ASSYSTLGRETQY
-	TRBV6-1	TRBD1	ASKLSGTGYGYT
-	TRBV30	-	ACRLQGLGEQY
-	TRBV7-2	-	ASSLRSAGPHDGYT
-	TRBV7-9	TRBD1	ASSYGTGPYEQY
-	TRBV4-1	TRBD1	ASSQGGTGFTDTQY
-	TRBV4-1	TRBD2	ASSQVLTSVQETQY
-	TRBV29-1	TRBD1	SVEEIRQGHYEQY
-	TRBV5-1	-	ASRQVSDTQY
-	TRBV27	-	ASSITPTQGSYGYT
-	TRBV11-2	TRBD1	ASSPKRLQGANEQY
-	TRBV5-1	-	ASSLEPGSLFGATTFRETQY
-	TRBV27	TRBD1	ASSPRQGALVTEAF
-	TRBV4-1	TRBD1	ASSQVLGTGLEAF
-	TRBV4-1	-	ASSQQVGQPQH
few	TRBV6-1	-	ASGQINEQY
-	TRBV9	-	ASSVGGGNPYEQY
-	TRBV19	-	ASSIHQAVNQPQH
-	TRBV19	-	ASSISRVNDEQY
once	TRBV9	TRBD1	ASSVDHRQGAIYEQY
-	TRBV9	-	ASSVGFSSYNEQF
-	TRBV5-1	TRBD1	ASSFGQGRNEQF
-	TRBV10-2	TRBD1	ASSERGQREIATNEKLF
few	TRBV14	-	ASSRTGGREAF
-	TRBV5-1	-	ASSLGGRDNSPLH
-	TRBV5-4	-	ASSLRRGPSTDTQY